The source of this T cell receptor (beta chain) is a study of cytomegalovirus exposure and HLA in healthy donors. Points on this clone: The antigen remains unidentified.

Primers for the PCR totalled 60 Vbeta and 13 Jbeta. Repertoires were generated with immunoSEQ multiplex PCR, while TCRdb's copy carries only in-frame clones and drops some. The sample lists approximately 150,000 clones; 66% were seen once. Study conclusions and caveats: TCR sequences were mostly rare, though some public TCRs occurred in many donors. Roughly uniform sequencing depth across donors was assumed, possibly incorrectly. Overall, roughly 160 TCR beta chains were annotated as cytomegalovirus-associated.

The TCR was taken from a woman aged 55-75 years in good health and CMV-seronegative. Sequencing was carried out using PBMCs.

The CDR3 here is CASSVSGLGQPQHF. In DNA form, the CDR3 reads TGTGCCAGCAGCGTCTCGGGACTAGGACAGCCCCAGCATTTT. This rearrangement joins TRBV9 to TRBJ1-5; D might be TRBD1 (5 bases). CDR3 length equals 14 residues. Looked up from germline, CDR1 is SGDLS and CDR2 is YYNGEE. V gave up 2 bases and J gave up 7 bases, with 13 bases separating them. Variable domain in full (rest from reference TRBV9 and TRBJ1-5): DSGVTQTPKHLITATGQRVTLRCSPRSGDLSVYWYQQSLDQGLQFLIQYYNGEERAKGNILERFSAQQFPDLHSELNLSSLELGDSALYFCASSVSGLGQPQHFGDGTRLSIL.